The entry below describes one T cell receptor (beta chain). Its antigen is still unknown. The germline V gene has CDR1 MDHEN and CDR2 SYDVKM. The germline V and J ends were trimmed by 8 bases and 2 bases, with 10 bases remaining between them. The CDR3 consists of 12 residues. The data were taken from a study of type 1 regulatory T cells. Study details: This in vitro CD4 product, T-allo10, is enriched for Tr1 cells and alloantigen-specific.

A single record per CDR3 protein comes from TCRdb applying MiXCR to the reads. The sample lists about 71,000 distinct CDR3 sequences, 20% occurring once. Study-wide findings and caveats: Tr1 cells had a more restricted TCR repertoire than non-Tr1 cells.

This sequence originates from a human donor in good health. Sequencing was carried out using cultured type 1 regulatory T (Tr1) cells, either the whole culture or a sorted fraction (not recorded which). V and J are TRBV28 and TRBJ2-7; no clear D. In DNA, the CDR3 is TGTGCCAGCCTCGGCAGCACCTACGAGCAGTACTTC. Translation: CASLGSTYEQYF. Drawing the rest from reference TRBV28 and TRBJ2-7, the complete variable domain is DVKVTQSSRYLVKRTGEKVFLECVQDMDHENMFWYRQDPGLGLRLIYFSYDVKMKEKGDIPEGYSVSREKKERFSLILESASTNQTSMYLCASLGSTYEQYFGPGTRLTVT.